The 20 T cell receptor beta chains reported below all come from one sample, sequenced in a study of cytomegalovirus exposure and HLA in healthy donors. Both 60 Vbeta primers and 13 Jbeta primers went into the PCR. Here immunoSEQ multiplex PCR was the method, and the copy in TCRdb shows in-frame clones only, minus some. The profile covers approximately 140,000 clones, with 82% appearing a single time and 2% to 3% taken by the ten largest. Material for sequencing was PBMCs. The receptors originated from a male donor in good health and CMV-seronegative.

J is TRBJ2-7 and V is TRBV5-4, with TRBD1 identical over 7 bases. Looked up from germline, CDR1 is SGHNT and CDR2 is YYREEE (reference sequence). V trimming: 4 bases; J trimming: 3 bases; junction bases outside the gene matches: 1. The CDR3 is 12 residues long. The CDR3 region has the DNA TGTGCCAGCAGCCGGGACAGCTACGAGCAGTACTTC. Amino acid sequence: CASSRDSYEQYF.

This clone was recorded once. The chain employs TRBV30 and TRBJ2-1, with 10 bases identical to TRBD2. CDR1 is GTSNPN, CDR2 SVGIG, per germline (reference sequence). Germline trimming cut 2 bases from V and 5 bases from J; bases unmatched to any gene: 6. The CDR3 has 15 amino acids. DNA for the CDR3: TGTGCCTGGAGTCGGGCTAGCGGGAGTAACAATGAGCAGTTCTTC. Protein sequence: CAWSRASGSNNEQFF.

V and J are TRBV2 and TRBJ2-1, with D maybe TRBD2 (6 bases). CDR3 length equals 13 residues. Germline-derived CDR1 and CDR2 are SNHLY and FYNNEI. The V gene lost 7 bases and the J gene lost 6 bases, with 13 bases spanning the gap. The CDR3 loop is CASNGVRGNEQFF. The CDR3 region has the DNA TGTGCCAGCAACGGTGTGCGGGGCAATGAGCAGTTCTTC.

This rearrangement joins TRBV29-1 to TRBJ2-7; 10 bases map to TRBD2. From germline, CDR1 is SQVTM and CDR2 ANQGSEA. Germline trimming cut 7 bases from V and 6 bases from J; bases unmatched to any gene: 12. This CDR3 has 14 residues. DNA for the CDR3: TGCAGCGCTCGGCGGGCTAGCGGGAGCTCCGAGCAGTACTTC. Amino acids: CSARRASGSSEQYF.

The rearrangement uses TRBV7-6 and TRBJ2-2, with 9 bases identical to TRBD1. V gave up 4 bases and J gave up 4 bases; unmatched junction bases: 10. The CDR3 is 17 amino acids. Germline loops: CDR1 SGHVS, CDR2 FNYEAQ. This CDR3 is CASSSGTGGAGTGELFF. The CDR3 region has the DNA TGTGCCAGCAGCTCAGGAACAGGGGGCGCTGGCACCGGGGAGCTGTTTTTT.

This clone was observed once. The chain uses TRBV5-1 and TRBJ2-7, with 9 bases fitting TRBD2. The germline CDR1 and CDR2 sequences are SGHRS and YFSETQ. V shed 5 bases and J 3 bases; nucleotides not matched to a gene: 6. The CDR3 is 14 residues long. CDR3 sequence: CASRPTSGLYEQYF. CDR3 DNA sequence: TGCGCCAGCAGACCTACTAGCGGGCTCTACGAGCAGTACTTC.

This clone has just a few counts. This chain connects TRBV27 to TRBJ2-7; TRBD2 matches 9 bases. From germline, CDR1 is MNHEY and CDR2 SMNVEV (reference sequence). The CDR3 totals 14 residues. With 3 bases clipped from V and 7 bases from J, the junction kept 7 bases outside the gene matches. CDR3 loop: CASSLVAGGGEQYF. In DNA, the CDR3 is TGTGCCAGCAGTTTGGTCGCGGGAGGGGGGGAGCAGTACTTC.

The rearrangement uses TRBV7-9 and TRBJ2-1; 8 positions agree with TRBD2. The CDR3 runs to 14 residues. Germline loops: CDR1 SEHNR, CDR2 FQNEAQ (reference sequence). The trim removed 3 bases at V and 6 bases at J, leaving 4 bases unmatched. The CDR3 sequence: CASSFNSGANEQFF. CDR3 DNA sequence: TGTGCCAGCAGCTTTAATAGCGGGGCCAATGAGCAGTTCTTC. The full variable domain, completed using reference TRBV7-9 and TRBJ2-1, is DTGVSQNPRHKITKRGQNVTFRCDPISEHNRLYWYRQTLGQGPEFLTYFQNEAQLEKSRLLSDRFSAERPKGSFSTLEIQRTEQGDSAMYLCASSFNSGANEQFFGPGTRLTVL.

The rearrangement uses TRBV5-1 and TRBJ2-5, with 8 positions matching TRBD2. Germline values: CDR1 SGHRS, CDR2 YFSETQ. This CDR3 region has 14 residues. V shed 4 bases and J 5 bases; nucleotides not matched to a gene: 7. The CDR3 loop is CASSISGRVETQYF. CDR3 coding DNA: TGCGCCAGCAGCATCAGCGGGAGAGTTGAGACCCAGTACTTC.

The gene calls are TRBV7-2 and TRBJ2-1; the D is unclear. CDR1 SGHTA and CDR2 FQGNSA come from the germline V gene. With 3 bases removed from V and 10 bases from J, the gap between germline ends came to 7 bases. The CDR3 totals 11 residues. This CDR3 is CASSFSREQFF. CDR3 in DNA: TGTGCCAGCAGCTTCTCTAGAGAGCAGTTCTTC. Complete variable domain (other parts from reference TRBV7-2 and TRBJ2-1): GAGVSQSPSNKVTEKGKDVELRCDPISGHTALYWYRQSLGQGLEFLIYFQGNSAPDKSGLPSDRFSAERTGGSVSTLTIQRTQQEDSAVYLCASSFSREQFFGPGTRLTVL.

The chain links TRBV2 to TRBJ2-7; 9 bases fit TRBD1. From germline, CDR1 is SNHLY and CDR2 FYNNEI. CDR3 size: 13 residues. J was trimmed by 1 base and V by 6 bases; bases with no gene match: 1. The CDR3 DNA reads TGTGCCAGCAGGGGACAGGGTTCCTACGAGCAGTACTTC. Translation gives CASRGQGSYEQYF.

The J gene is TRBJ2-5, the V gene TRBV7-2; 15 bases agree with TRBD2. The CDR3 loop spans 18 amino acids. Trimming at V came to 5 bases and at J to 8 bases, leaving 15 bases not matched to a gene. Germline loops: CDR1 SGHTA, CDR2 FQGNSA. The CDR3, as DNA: TGTGCCAGCAGCACGGGACTAGCGGGAGGACTATCCCGTGTTACCCAGTACTTC. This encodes CASSTGLAGGLSRVTQYF.

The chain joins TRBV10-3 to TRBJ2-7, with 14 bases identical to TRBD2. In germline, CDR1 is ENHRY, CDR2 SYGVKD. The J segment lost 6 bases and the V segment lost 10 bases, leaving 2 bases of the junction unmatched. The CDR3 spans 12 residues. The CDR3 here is CATGLAGGEQYF. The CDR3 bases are TGTGCCACTGGACTAGCGGGAGGCGAGCAGTACTTC.

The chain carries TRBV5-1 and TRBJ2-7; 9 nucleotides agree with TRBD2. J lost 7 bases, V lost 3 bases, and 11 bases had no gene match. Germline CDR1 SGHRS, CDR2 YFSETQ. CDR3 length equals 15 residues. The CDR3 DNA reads TGCGCCAGCAGCTCGGACCTGTCTAGCGGGATTGAGCAGTACTTC. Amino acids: CASSSDLSSGIEQYF. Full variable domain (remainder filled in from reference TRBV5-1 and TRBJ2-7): KAGVTQTPRYLIKTRGQQVTLSCSPISGHRSVSWYQQTPGQGLQFLFEYFSETQRNKGNFPGRFSGRQFSNSRSEMNVSTLELGDSALYLCASSSDLSSGIEQYFGPGTRLTVT.

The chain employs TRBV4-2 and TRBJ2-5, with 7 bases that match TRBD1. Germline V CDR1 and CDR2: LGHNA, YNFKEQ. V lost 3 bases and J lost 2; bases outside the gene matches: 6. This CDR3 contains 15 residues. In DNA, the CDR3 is TGTGCCAGCAGCCAGGACAGGACGGGACAAGAGACCCAGTACTTC. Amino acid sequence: CASSQDRTGQETQYF.

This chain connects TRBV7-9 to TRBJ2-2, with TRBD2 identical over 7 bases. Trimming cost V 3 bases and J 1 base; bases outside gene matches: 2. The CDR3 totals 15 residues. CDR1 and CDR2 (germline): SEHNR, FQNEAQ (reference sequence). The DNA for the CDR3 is TGTGCCAGCAGCTTCGTAGCGGGGAACACCGGGGAGCTGTTTTTT. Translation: CASSFVAGNTGELFF.

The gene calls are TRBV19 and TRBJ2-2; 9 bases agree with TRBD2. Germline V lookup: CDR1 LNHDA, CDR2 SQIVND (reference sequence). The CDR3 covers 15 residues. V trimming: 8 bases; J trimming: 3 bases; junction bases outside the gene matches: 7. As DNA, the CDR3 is TGTGCCAGTGTTAAACTAGCGGGTTACACCGGGGAGCTGTTTTTT. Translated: CASVKLAGYTGELFF. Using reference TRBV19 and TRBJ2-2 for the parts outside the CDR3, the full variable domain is DGGITQSPKYLFRKEGQNVTLSCEQNLNHDAMYWYRQDPGQGLRLIYYSQIVNDFQKGDIAEGYSVSREKKESFPLTVTSAQKNPTAFYLCASVKLAGYTGELFFGEGSRLTVL.

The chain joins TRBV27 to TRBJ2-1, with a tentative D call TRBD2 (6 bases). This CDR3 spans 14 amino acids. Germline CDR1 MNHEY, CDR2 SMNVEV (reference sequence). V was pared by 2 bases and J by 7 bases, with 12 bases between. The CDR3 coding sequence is TGTGCCAGCAGTTTAGAGACTAGTCGTAATGAGCAGTTCTTC. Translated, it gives CASSLETSRNEQFF.

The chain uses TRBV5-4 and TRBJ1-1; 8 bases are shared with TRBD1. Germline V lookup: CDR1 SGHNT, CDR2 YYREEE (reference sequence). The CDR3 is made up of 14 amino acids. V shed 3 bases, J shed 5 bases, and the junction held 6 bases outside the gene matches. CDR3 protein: CASSYDRGRTEAFF. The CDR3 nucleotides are TGTGCCAGCAGCTACGACAGGGGCAGGACTGAAGCTTTCTTT.

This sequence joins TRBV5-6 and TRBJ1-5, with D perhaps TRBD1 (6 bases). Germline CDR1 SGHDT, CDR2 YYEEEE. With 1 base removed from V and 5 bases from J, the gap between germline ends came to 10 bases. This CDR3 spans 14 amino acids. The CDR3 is CASSLRAGDQPQHF. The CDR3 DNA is TGTGCCAGCAGCTTGCGGGCAGGGGATCAGCCCCAGCATTTT.